Listed below are T cell receptor beta chains from one sample, sequenced in a study of blood T cell repertoires in COVID-19. The table came from immunoSEQ multiplex PCR; TCRdb's copy has only in-frame clones and leaves some out. The sample records approximately 280,000 clones, roughly 91% being singletons. Sequencing used PBMCs or T cells enriched from blood (not recorded which). The receptor source for this set is a woman in her sixties or seventies who had recovered from COVID-19. Each CDR3 is given without its conserved first and last residue. Each record gives: V gene, J gene, D gene, CDR3 protein. A D gene is named only where the DNA matches it firmly.

v_gene: TRBV5-1
j_gene: TRBJ2-3
d_gene: NA
CDR3aa: ASSLAGDGVDTQY

v_gene: TRBV11-2
j_gene: TRBJ2-3
d_gene: NA
CDR3aa: ASSPLGRGPDTQY

v_gene: TRBV5-1
j_gene: TRBJ2-7
d_gene: NA
CDR3aa: ASSPGPGGTYEQY

v_gene: TRBV11-3
j_gene: TRBJ2-7
d_gene: NA
CDR3aa: ASSLLRGGEQY

v_gene: TRBV18
j_gene: TRBJ2-7
d_gene: NA
CDR3aa: ASSPGTSREQY

v_gene: TRBV28
j_gene: TRBJ1-2
d_gene: TRBD1
CDR3aa: ASRRQGLRYGYT

v_gene: TRBV30
j_gene: TRBJ2-2
d_gene: TRBD1
CDR3aa: AWDRGLNTGELF

v_gene: TRBV11-3
j_gene: TRBJ2-7
d_gene: NA
CDR3aa: ASSRGGRLLSEQY

v_gene: TRBV9
j_gene: TRBJ2-5
d_gene: NA
CDR3aa: ASSVGQQETQY

v_gene: TRBV6-5
j_gene: TRBJ2-2
d_gene: NA
CDR3aa: ASSYWALSNTGELF

v_gene: TRBV19
j_gene: TRBJ2-1
d_gene: TRBD2
CDR3aa: ASSISLAGEYNEQF

v_gene: TRBV7-3
j_gene: TRBJ2-5
d_gene: TRBD2
CDR3aa: ASSPGLARTQY

v_gene: TRBV3-1/TRBV3-2
j_gene: TRBJ1-1
d_gene: TRBD1
CDR3aa: ASSQDNHRGTEAF

v_gene: TRBV5-3
j_gene: TRBJ1-4
d_gene: TRBD1
CDR3aa: ARSTGQTNEKLF

v_gene: TRBV14
j_gene: TRBJ2-2
d_gene: TRBD2
CDR3aa: ASSRQIAGGGELF

v_gene: TRBV27
j_gene: TRBJ1-2
d_gene: NA
CDR3aa: ASSLRGGRTYGYT

v_gene: TRBV5-1
j_gene: TRBJ2-3
d_gene: TRBD2
CDR3aa: ASSLASGGDTQY

v_gene: TRBV7-9
j_gene: TRBJ1-2
d_gene: TRBD1
CDR3aa: ASSQTGAVGYT

v_gene: TRBV5-1
j_gene: TRBJ1-1
d_gene: TRBD1
CDR3aa: ASSPGQGITEAF

v_gene: TRBV4-2
j_gene: TRBJ2-5
d_gene: NA
CDR3aa: ASSQAGRGETQY

v_gene: TRBV11-2
j_gene: TRBJ1-2
d_gene: NA
CDR3aa: ASSLGQGDYGYT

v_gene: TRBV18
j_gene: TRBJ1-4
d_gene: NA
CDR3aa: ASSWTDRAEKLF

v_gene: TRBV27
j_gene: TRBJ2-2
d_gene: TRBD2
CDR3aa: ASSLTGGPNTGELF

v_gene: TRBV30
j_gene: TRBJ1-3
d_gene: NA
CDR3aa: AWSVGDTIY